This entry is about one TCR beta chain. Its target is not known. This entry is derived from a study of T cells in Graves' hyperthyroidism and ophthalmopathy. RNA transcripts provided the source from which TCR beta CDR3 regions were amplified. Initially, a first-round RT-PCR of the TCR CDR3 employed the HTBI primer set. Using its own MiXCR run on the multiplex PCR reads, TCRdb lists one record per CDR3 protein. The sample lists about 360,000 distinct CDR3 sequences; roughly 25% were seen once. V was trimmed by 2 bases and J by 1 base, leaving 12 bases between them. CDR1 is MDHEN, CDR2 SYDVKM, per germline. The CDR3 runs to 17 residues. Overall study findings and caveats: Most thyroid clonotypes expanded above 0.001 were also detected in blood. Ophthalmopathy and stable hyperthyroidism were separated by a 13 V-J model.

The chain combines TRBV28 with TRBJ2-6; tentatively, D is TRBD1 or TRBD2 (6 bases each). The specimen was blood. The clonotype was recovered from a man in his fifties with Graves' hyperthyroidism. CDR3 sequence reads: CASSLPGALSGANVLTF. The CDR3 nucleotides read TGTGCCAGCAGTTTACCGGGGGCGCTTTCTGGGGCCAACGTCCTGACTTTC.